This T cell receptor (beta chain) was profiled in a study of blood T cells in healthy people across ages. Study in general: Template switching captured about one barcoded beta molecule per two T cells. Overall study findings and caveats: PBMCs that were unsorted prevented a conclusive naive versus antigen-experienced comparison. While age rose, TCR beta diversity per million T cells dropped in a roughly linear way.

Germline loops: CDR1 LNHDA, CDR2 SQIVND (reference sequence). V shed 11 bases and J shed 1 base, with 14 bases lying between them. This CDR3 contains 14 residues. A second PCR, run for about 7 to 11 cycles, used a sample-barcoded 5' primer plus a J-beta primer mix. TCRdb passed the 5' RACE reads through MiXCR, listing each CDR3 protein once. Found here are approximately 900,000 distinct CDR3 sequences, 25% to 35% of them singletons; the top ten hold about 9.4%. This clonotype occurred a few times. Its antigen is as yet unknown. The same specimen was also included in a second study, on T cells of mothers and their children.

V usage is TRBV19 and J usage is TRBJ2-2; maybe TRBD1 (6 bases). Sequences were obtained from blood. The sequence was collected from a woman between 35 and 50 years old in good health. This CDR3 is CARPHRENTGELFF. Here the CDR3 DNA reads TGTGCCCGTCCCCACAGGGAGAACACCGGGGAGCTGTTTTTT.